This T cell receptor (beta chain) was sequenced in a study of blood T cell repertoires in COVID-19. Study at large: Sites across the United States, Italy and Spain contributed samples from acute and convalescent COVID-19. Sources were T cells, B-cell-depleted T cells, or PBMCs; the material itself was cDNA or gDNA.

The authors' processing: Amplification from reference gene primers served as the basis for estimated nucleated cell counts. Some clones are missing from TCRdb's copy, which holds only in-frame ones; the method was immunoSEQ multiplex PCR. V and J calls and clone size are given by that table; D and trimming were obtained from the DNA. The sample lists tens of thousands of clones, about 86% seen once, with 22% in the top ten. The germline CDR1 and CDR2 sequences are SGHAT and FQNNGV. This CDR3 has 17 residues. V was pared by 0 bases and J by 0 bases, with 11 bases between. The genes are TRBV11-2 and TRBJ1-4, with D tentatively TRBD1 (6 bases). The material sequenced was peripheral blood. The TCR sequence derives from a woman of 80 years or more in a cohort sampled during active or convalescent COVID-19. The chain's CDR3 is CASSLDLGQPTNEKLFF. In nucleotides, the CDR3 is TGTGCCAGCAGCTTAGATCTCGGACAGCCAACTAATGAAAAACTGTTTTTT.